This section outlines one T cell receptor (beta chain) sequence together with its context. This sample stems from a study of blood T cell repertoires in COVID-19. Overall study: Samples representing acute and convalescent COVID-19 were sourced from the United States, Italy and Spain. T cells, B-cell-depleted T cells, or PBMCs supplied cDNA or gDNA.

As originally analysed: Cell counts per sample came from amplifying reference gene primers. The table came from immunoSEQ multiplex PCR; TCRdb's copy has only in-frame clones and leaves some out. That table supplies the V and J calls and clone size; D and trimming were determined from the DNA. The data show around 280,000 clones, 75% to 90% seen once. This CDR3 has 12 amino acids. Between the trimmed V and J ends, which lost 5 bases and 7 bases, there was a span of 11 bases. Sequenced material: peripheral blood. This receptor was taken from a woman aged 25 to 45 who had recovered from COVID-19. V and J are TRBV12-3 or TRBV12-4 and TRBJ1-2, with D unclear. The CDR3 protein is CASSHNVAGYTF. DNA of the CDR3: TGTGCCAGCAGTCACAATGTGGCTGGCTACACCTTC.